These T cell receptor beta chains were read from a single sample in a study of blood T cell repertoires in COVID-19. Method: immunoSEQ multiplex PCR; TCRdb's copy keeps in-frame clones and lacks some. The sample has about 98,000 clones, around nine tenths seen once; the top ten hold under 13%. The sample consisted of peripheral blood. These receptors all stem from a man aged 45-60 years with acute or convalescent COVID-19. CDR3s include the opening cysteine and the closing phenylalanine or tryptophan. The order of the fields is CDR3 protein, CDR3 DNA, D gene, V gene, J gene, clone size. The D gene is left open where the match is weak. Clone size is given for some rows only: seen once, a few or many times, or a class if the clone is expanded.

CDR3: CASSLLGTSRATEAFF
DNA: TGTGCCAGCAGTTTATTGGGGACATCCCGGGCCACTGAAGCTTTCTTT
D: .
V: TRBV28
J: TRBJ1-1
size: .

CDR3: CASGGGLAGADTQYF
DNA: TGTGCTAGTGGTGGGGGACTAGCGGGAGCAGATACGCAGTATTTT
D: TRBD2
V: TRBV12-5
J: TRBJ2-3
size: once

CDR3: CASSQEQGALPPQHF
DNA: TGCGCCAGCAGCCAAGAACAGGGGGCCCTCCCGCCCCAGCATTTT
D: TRBD1
V: TRBV4-1
J: TRBJ1-5
size: once

CDR3: CASSPAPVGLAENEQFF
DNA: TGTGCCAGCAGCCCGGCCCCCGTGGGCCTAGCGGAGAATGAGCAGTTCTTC
D: TRBD2
V: TRBV4-2
J: TRBJ2-1
size: .

CDR3: CASSYSGGDGNTIYF
DNA: TGTGCCAGCAGTTACTCGGGAGGGGACGGAAACACCATATATTTT
D: .
V: TRBV6-5
J: TRBJ1-3
size: .

CDR3: CASRGPGGQDDYGYTF
DNA: TGTGCCAGTAGGGGACCAGGGGGCCAAGACGACTATGGCTACACCTTC
D: TRBD1
V: TRBV19
J: TRBJ1-2
size: .

CDR3: CASSIDRVAYEQYF
DNA: TGTGCCAGTAGTATAGACAGGGTGGCCTACGAGCAGTACTTC
D: .
V: TRBV19
J: TRBJ2-7
size: .

CDR3: CASSTGGAGEKLFF
DNA: TGCGCCAGCAGCACAGGGGGCGCGGGTGAAAAACTGTTTTTT
D: TRBD1
V: TRBV5-1
J: TRBJ1-4
size: .

CDR3: CASSFFSGTSYRTQYF
DNA: TGTGCCAGCAGCTTTTTCTCCGGGACTAGCTATCGTACGCAGTATTTT
D: TRBD2
V: TRBV5-8
J: TRBJ2-3
size: .

CDR3: CASSQTKNIQYF
DNA: TGTGCCAGCAGCCAGACAAAAAACATTCAGTACTTC
D: .
V: TRBV3-1/TRBV3-2
J: TRBJ2-4
size: .

CDR3: CASSRQGGRYGYTF
DNA: TGTGCCAGCAGTCGACAGGGGGGACGCTATGGCTACACCTTC
D: TRBD1
V: TRBV6-5
J: TRBJ1-2
size: few

CDR3: CASSVGGRGNEKLFF
DNA: TGTGCCAGCAGCGTAGGAGGGCGCGGAAATGAAAAACTGTTTTTT
D: .
V: TRBV9
J: TRBJ1-4
size: .

CDR3: CATSPASGIADTQYF
DNA: TGCGCCACCTCTCCGGCTAGCGGGATAGCAGATACGCAGTATTTT
D: TRBD2
V: TRBV4-1
J: TRBJ2-3
size: .

CDR3: CARANETQYF
DNA: TGTGCCAGAGCCAACGAGACCCAGTACTTC
D: .
V: TRBV19
J: TRBJ2-5
size: .

CDR3: CASSSPGTGRANYGYTF
DNA: TGTGCCAGCAGTAGTCCTGGGACAGGGAGAGCTAACTATGGCTACACCTTC
D: TRBD1
V: TRBV25-1
J: TRBJ1-2
size: .

CDR3: CASRVDRDQPQHF
DNA: TGTGCCAGCAGGGTCGACAGGGATCAGCCCCAGCATTTT
D: TRBD1
V: TRBV12-3/TRBV12-4
J: TRBJ1-5
size: .

CDR3: CASRRQGNYEQYF
DNA: TGTGCCAGCAGGCGACAGGGAAACTACGAGCAGTACTTC
D: TRBD1
V: TRBV3-1/TRBV3-2
J: TRBJ2-7
size: .

CDR3: CASSLAGLTDTQYF
DNA: TGTGCCAGCAGCTTAGCGGGCCTCACAGATACGCAGTATTTT
D: .
V: TRBV7-2
J: TRBJ2-3
size: .

CDR3: CASSFRGTGAFF
DNA: TGTGCCAGCAGCTTCAGGGGAACGGGAGCTTTCTTT
D: .
V: TRBV5-4
J: TRBJ1-1
size: .

CDR3: CASSQEGLARDWFF
DNA: TGTGCCAGCAGCCAAGAGGGACTAGCGAGAGACTGGTTCTTC
D: TRBD2
V: TRBV14
J: TRBJ2-1
size: .

CDR3: CASSLGGGGGGYGYTF
DNA: TGTGCCAGCAGCTTGGGTGGTGGGGGCGGTGGCTATGGCTACACCTTC
D: .
V: TRBV5-4
J: TRBJ1-2
size: .

CDR3: CASSDPDSEAFF
DNA: TGTGCCAGCAGTGACCCGGACAGTGAAGCTTTCTTT
D: .
V: TRBV6-4
J: TRBJ1-1
size: .

CDR3: CASSPPGGGNTIYF
DNA: TGTGCCAGCAGCCCCCCAGGGGGAGGAAACACCATATATTTT
D: TRBD1
V: TRBV9
J: TRBJ1-3
size: .

CDR3: CASSQRTAANTGELFF
DNA: TGTGCCAGCAGTCAGAGGACTGCGGCGAACACCGGGGAGCTGTTTTTT
D: .
V: TRBV6-2/TRBV6-3
J: TRBJ2-2
size: .

CDR3: CASSIATYNQPQHF
DNA: TGTGCCAGTAGTATCGCCACCTACAATCAGCCCCAGCATTTT
D: .
V: TRBV19
J: TRBJ1-5
size: .

CDR3: CASSSRQGLWEQYF
DNA: TGTGCCAGCAGTTCCCGACAGGGTCTTTGGGAGCAGTACTTC
D: TRBD1
V: TRBV27
J: TRBJ2-7
size: .

CDR3: CASSTDRVDYGYTF
DNA: TGTGCCAGCAGCACGGACAGGGTCGACTATGGCTACACCTTC
D: TRBD1
V: TRBV7-9
J: TRBJ1-2
size: .

CDR3: CASSYSGGSYGYTF
DNA: TGTGCCAGCAGTTACTCCGGCGGTTCCTATGGCTACACCTTC
D: .
V: TRBV6-5
J: TRBJ1-2
size: .

CDR3: CASSYRRELYNEQFF
DNA: TGTGCCAGCAGTTACCGGCGGGAGTTGTACAATGAGCAGTTCTTC
D: TRBD2
V: TRBV6-7
J: TRBJ2-1
size: .

CDR3: CASSPSEGQGKDF
DNA: TGTGCCAGCAGCCCAAGCGAAGGACAGGGTAAAGACTTC
D: TRBD1
V: TRBV7-9
J: TRBJ2-7
size: .

CDR3: CASSEAGGLGDTQYF
DNA: TGTGCCAGCAGTGAAGCGGGGGGGCTGGGAGATACGCAGTATTTT
D: .
V: TRBV6-1
J: TRBJ2-3
size: .

CDR3: CASSSTFREAFYNEQFF
DNA: TGTGCCAGCAGCTCCACATTCCGGGAGGCCTTCTACAATGAGCAGTTCTTC
D: TRBD2
V: TRBV11-2
J: TRBJ2-1
size: .

CDR3: CASSIGNTGNYGYTF
DNA: TGTGCCAGTAGTATAGGTAATACAGGGAACTATGGCTACACCTTC
D: .
V: TRBV19
J: TRBJ1-2
size: .

CDR3: CASSLQGFLSYNEQFF
DNA: TGTGCCAGTAGTTTACAGGGTTTTCTATCCTACAATGAGCAGTTCTTC
D: .
V: TRBV19
J: TRBJ2-1
size: .

CDR3: CASSKPGSSTNEKLFF
DNA: TGTGCCAGTAGTAAGCCCGGGTCTTCAACTAATGAAAAACTGTTTTTT
D: .
V: TRBV19
J: TRBJ1-4
size: .

CDR3: CASSERGQGYEQYF
DNA: TGCGCCAGCAGTGAACGAGGTCAGGGTTACGAGCAGTACTTC
D: .
V: TRBV10-1
J: TRBJ2-7
size: .

CDR3: CASSPEGSGRPQETQYF
DNA: TGTGCCAGCAGCCCAGAGGGGAGCGGGAGGCCACAAGAGACCCAGTACTTC
D: TRBD2
V: TRBV11-3
J: TRBJ2-5
size: .

CDR3: CATSRATGEEKLFF
DNA: TGTGCCACCAGCAGGGCTACAGGGGAGGAAAAACTGTTTTTT
D: TRBD1
V: TRBV15
J: TRBJ1-4
size: .

CDR3: CASAGQGNTEAFF
DNA: TGTGCCAGCGCTGGGCAGGGGAACACTGAAGCTTTCTTT
D: .
V: TRBV7-9
J: TRBJ1-1
size: .

CDR3: CASSIAGGNQPQHF
DNA: TGTGCCAGTAGTATTGCAGGGGGCAATCAGCCCCAGCATTTT
D: .
V: TRBV19
J: TRBJ1-5
size: .